The clone carrying this T cell receptor (beta chain) was seen at least ten times. The target antigen is unknown. Trimming pared 2 bases from V and 6 bases from J, leaving 10 bases between. The CDR3 contains 13 residues. Germline V gene lookup returns CDR1 MNHEY and CDR2 SMNVEV (reference sequence). The data were taken from a study of spatial heterogeneity in lung cancer. Study-wide background: Alpha-chain detections were consistently fewer than beta-chain detections among the sequences. Points from the study as a whole: Among blood samples, ubiquitous expanded tumor TCRs appeared more at resection than at follow-up.

Time point in this sample: sample taken at primary tumor resection. Extraction of whole RNA from tumor, nontumor lung or frozen PBMC preceded unsorted sequencing. TCRdb re-derived calls from the 5' RACE reads in MiXCR, one entry per CDR3 protein. The sample shows about 12,000 distinct CDR3 sequences, over 15% of them seen only once. The rearrangement joins TRBV27 to TRBJ2-5, with D maybe TRBD2 (7 bases). The TCR was taken from a male donor with early-stage non-small cell lung cancer. Sequenced material: PBMCs, taken at surgery. In DNA form, the CDR3 reads TGTGCCAGCAGTTTAGGGGGGGCCCAGACCCAGTACTTC. This codes for CASSLGGAQTQYF.